This entry lists 5 T cell receptor beta chains sequenced from one sample in a study of identical twins. TCRdb processed the 5' RACE reads anew with MiXCR; each CDR3 protein has one entry. Counted here are roughly 480,000 distinct CDR3 sequences, 20% to 25% occurring once; the ten biggest clones make up 2.5% to 3.5%. This same sample was also taken into another study, of T cells expressing NK-cell markers.

Source material: CD4+ T cells sorted from blood. The receptors originated from a woman under 30 in good health.

The CDR3 DNA reads TGCGCCAGCAGCCAAGGTAGCGGGGGGGAGCAGTTCTTC. Its translation: CASSQGSGGEQFF. This chain links TRBV4-3 with TRBJ2-1; 10 positions agree with TRBD2. Germline trimming cut 1 base from V and 10 bases from J; bases unmatched to any gene: 1. The CDR3 has 13 amino acids. Germline V gives CDR1 LGHNA, CDR2 YSLEER.

This clonotype showed up just a few times. This chain uses TRBV5-1 with TRBJ1-1; TRBD1 matches at 7 bases. The junction had 8 bases not matched to a gene; V was cut back by 4 bases and J by 8 bases. Germline V gene sequence: CDR1 SGHRS, CDR2 YFSETQ. The CDR3 contains 13 residues. The CDR3 region has the DNA TGCGCCAGCAGCGCACCGTCGGGACAGGAAGCTTTCTTT. Its protein is CASSAPSGQEAFF.

The rearrangement links TRBV18 to TRBJ2-3; D is perhaps TRBD1 (5 bases). Trimming stripped 2 bases from V and 2 bases from J, with 11 bases between. In germline, CDR1 is KGHSH, CDR2 LQKENI. The CDR3 runs 15 residues. The CDR3 coding sequence is TGTGCCAGCTCACCAACGCGGACATACACAGATACGCAGTATTTT. Protein sequence: CASSPTRTYTDTQYF. The whole variable domain, filled in from reference TRBV18 and TRBJ2-3, reads NAGVMQNPRHLVRRRGQEARLRCSPMKGHSHVYWYRQLPEEGLKFMVYLQKENIIDESGMPKERFSAEFPKEGPSILRIQQVVRGDSAAYFCASSPTRTYTDTQYFGPGTRLTVL.

This rearrangement joins TRBV20-1 to TRBJ2-4; 7 bases are shared with TRBD2. Germline lookup yields CDR1 DFQATT and CDR2 SNEGSKA (reference sequence). The CDR3 is 12 amino acids. V gave up 5 bases and J gave up 4 bases; unmatched junction bases: 2. In nucleotides, the CDR3 is TGCAGTGCTGGACTAGGGAAAAACATTCAGTACTTC. Protein sequence: CSAGLGKNIQYF.

On this clonotype itself: Germline is not matched at one junction end, which may reflect a read error. The chain links TRBV20-1 to TRBJ2-3; 8 nucleotides match TRBD2. The CDR3 sequence is 14 residues long. Germline V CDR1 and CDR2: DFQATT, SNEGSKA (reference sequence). CDR3 residues: CSPIREGGTDTQCF. The CDR3, as DNA: TGCAGTCCCATCCGGGAGGGTGGCACAGATACGCAGTGTTTT.